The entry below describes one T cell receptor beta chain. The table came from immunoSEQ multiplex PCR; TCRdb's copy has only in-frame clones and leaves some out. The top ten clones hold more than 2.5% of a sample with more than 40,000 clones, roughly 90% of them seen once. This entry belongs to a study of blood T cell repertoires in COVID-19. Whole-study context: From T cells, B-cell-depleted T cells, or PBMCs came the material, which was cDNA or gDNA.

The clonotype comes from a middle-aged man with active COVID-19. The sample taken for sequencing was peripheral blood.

CDR3: CAWGENRGSPLHF. CDR3 in DNA: TGTGCCTGGGGGGAAAACAGGGGTTCACCCCTCCACTTT. The chain joins TRBV30 to TRBJ1-6, with TRBD1 matching over 7 bases. The CDR3 loop spans 13 amino acids. The V and J ends lost 5 bases and 9 bases, in that order; junction bases with no gene match: 7. Per germline, CDR1 GTSNPN and CDR2 SVGIG (reference sequence). The full variable domain, in which reference TRBV30 and TRBJ1-6 provide the parts outside the CDR3, is SQTIHQWPATLVQPVGSPLSLECTVEGTSNPNLYWYRQAAGRGLQLLFYSVGIGQISSEVPQNLSASRPQDRQFILSSKKLLLSDSGFYLCAWGENRGSPLHFGNGTRLTVT.